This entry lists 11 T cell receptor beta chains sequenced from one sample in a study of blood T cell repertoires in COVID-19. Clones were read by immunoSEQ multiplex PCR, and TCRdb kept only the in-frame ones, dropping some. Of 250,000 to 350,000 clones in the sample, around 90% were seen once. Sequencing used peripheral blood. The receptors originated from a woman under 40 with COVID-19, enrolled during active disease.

CDR3 sequence: CASSGRQGGSRPQHF. In nucleotides, the CDR3 is TGTGCCAGCAGTGGTAGACAGGGCGGTTCGCGGCCCCAGCATTTT. The V gene is TRBV28, the J gene TRBJ1-5, with 7 bases matching TRBD1. The trim removed 5 bases at V and 9 bases at J, leaving 13 bases unmatched. CDR3 length equals 15 residues. Germline CDR1 reads MDHEN; CDR2 reads SYDVKM.

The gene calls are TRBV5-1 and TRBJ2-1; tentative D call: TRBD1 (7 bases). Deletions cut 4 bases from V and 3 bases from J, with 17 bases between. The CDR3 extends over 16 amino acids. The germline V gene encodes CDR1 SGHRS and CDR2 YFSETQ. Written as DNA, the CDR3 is TGCGCCAGCAGCCCGGCGGGGACAGCCAGCTACAATGAGCAGTTCTTC. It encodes CASSPAGTASYNEQFF.

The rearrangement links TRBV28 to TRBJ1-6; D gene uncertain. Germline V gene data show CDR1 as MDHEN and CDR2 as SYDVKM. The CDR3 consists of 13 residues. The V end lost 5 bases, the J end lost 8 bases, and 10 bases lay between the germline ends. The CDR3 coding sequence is TGTGCCAGCAGTCTAGTTTGGGATTCACCCCTCCACTTT. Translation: CASSLVWDSPLHF.

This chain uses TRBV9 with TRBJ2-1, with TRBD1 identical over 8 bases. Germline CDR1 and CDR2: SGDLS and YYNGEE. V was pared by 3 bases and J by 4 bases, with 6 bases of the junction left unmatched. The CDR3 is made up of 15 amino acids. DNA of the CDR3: TGTGCCAGCAGCGCCGAGCACAGGGGGTACAATGAGCAGTTCTTC. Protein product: CASSAEHRGYNEQFF.

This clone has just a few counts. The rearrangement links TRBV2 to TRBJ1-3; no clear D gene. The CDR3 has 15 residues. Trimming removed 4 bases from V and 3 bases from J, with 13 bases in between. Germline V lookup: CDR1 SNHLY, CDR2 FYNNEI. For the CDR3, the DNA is TGTGCCAGCAGTGGGCGCTTCGGCGGTGGAAACACCATATATTTT. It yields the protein CASSGRFGGGNTIYF. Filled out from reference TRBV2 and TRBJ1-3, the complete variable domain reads EPEVTQTPSHQVTQMGQEVILRCVPISNHLYFYWYRQILGQKVEFLVSFYNNEISEKSEIFDDQFSVERPDGSNFTLKIRSTKLEDSAMYFCASSGRFGGGNTIYFGEGSWLTVV.

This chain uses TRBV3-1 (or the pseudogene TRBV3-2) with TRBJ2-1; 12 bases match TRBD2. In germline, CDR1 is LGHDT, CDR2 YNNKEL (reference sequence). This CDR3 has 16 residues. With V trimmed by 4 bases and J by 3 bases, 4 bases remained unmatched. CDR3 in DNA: TGTGCCAGCAGCCCTCTAGCGGGAGGGAGCTACAATGAGCAGTTCTTC. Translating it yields CASSPLAGGSYNEQFF.

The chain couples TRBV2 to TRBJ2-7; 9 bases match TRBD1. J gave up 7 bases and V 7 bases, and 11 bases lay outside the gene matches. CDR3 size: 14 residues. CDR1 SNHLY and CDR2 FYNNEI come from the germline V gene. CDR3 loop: CASMRGTGTGEQYF. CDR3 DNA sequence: TGTGCCAGCATGAGGGGGACAGGGACCGGGGAGCAGTACTTC.

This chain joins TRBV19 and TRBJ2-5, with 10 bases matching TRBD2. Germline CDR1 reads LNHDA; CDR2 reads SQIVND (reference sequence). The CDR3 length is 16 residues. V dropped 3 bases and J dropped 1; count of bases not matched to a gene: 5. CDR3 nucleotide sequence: TGTGCCAGTAGTATCGGGGCTAGCGGGAGCCAAGAGACCCAGTACTTC. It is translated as CASSIGASGSQETQYF.

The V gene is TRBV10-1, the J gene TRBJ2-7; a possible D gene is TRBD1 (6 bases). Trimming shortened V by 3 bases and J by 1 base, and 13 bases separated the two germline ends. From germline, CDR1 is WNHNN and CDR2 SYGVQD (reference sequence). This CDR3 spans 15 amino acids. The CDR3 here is CASSDPRTGSYEQYF. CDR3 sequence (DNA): TGCGCCAGCAGTGACCCTCGCACAGGGTCCTACGAGCAGTACTTC.

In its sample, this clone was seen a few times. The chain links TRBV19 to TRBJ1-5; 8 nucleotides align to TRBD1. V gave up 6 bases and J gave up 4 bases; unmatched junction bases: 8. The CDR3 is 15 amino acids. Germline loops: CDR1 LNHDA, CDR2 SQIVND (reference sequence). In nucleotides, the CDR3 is TGTGCCAGTAGACTCGGACAGGGATGGAATCAGCCCCAGCATTTT. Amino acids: CASRLGQGWNQPQHF.

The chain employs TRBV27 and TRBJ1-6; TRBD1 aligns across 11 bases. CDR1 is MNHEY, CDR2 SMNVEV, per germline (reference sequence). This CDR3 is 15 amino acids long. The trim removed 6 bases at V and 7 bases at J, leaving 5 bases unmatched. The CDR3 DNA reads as TGTGCCAGCAGACCCGGGACAGGGGGGAATTCACCCCTCCACTTT. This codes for CASRPGTGGNSPLHF.